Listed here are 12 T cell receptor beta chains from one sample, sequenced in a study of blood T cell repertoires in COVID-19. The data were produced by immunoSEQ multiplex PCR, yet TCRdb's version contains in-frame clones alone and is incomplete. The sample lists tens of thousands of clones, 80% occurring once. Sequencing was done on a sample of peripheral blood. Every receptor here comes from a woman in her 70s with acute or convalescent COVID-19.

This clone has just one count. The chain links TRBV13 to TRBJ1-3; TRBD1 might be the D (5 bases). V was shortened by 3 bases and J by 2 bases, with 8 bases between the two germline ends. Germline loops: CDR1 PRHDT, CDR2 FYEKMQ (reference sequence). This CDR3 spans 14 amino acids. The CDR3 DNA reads TGTGCCAGCAGCTTGGGGGGGGCTGGAAACACCATATATTTT. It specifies CASSLGGAGNTIYF.

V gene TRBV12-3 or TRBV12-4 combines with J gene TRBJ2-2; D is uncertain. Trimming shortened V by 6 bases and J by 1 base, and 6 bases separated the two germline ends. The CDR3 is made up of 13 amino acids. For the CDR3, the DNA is TGTGCCAGCAGGCCGGGGAACACCGGGGAGCTGTTTTTT. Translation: CASRPGNTGELFF.

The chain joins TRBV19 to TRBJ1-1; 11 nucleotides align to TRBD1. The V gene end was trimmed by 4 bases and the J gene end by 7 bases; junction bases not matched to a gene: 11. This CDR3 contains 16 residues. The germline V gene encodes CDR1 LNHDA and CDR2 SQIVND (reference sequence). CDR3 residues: CASSRGTGGRRGEAFF. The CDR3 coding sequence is TGTGCCAGTAGTAGGGGGACAGGGGGTCGGCGGGGTGAAGCTTTCTTT.

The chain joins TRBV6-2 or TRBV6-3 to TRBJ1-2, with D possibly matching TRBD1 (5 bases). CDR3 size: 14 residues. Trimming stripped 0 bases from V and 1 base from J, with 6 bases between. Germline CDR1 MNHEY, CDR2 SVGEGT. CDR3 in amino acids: CASSYSGGNYGYTF. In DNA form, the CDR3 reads TGTGCCAGCAGTTACTCGGGGGGTAACTATGGCTACACCTTC.

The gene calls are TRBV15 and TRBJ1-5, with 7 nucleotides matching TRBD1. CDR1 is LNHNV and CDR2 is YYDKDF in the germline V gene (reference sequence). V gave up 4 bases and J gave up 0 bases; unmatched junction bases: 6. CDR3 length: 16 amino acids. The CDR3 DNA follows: TGTGCCACCAGCAAACAGGGGCGGGGTAGCAATCAGCCCCAGCATTTT. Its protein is CATSKQGRGSNQPQHF.

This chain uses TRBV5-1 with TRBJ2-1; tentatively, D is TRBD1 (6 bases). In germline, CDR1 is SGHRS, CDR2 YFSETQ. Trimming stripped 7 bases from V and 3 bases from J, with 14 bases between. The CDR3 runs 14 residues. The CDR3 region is CASAPDSDYNEQFF. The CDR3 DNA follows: TGCGCCAGCGCTCCGGACAGTGACTACAATGAGCAGTTCTTC.

The CDR3 here is CASSLSEGGGPSDTQYF. CDR3 coding DNA: TGTGCCAGCAGCCTCTCTGAGGGGGGGGGTCCCTCAGATACGCAGTATTTT. The chain has TRBV27 and TRBJ2-3; tentatively, D is TRBD2 (7 bases). The CDR3 loop spans 17 amino acids. Germline V gene data show CDR1 as MNHEY and CDR2 as SMNVEV (reference sequence). The ends were cut back, 6 bases at V and 4 bases at J, with 23 bases in the middle.

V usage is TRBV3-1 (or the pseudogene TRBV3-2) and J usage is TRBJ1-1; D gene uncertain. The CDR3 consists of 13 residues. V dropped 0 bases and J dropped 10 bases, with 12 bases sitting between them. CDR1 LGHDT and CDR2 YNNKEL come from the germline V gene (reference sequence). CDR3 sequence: CASSQESDGGAFF. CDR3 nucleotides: TGTGCCAGCAGCCAAGAGAGCGACGGAGGAGCTTTCTTT.

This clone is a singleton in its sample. The CDR3 sequence: CASSQGLAEGTDTQYF. As DNA, the CDR3 is TGCGCCAGCAGCCAAGGACTAGCGGAGGGCACAGATACGCAGTATTTT. The chain employs TRBV4-3 and TRBJ2-3; 9 bases are a match to TRBD2. The germline CDR1 and CDR2 sequences are LGHNA and YSLEER. The junction had 3 bases not matched to a gene; V was cut back by 1 base and J by 1 base. The CDR3 extends over 16 amino acids.

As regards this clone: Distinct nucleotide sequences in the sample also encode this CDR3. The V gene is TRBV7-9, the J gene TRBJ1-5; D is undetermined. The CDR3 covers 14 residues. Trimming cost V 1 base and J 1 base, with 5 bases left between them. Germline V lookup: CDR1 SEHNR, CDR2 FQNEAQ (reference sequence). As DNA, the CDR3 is TGTGCCAGCAGCTTAGGGCAGAGCAATCAGCCCCAGCATTTT. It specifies CASSLGQSNQPQHF. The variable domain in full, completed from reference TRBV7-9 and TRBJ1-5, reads DTGVSQNPRHKITKRGQNVTFRCDPISEHNRLYWYRQTLGQGPEFLTYFQNEAQLEKSRLLSDRFSAERPKGSFSTLEIQRTEQGDSAMYLCASSLGQSNQPQHFGDGTRLSIL.

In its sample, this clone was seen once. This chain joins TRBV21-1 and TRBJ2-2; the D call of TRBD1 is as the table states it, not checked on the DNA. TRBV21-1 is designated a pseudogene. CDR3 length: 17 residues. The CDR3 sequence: CASSKGRQGEGTGELFF. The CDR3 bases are TGTGCCAGCAGCAAAGGAAGACAGGGCGAAGGAACCGGGGAGCTGTTTTTT.

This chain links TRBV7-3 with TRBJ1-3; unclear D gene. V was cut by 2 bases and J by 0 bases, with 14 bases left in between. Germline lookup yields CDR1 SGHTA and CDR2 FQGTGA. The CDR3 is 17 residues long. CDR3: CASSLAKIRSSGNTIYF. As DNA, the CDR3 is TGTGCCAGCAGCTTAGCAAAGATTAGAAGCTCTGGAAACACCATATATTTT.